The sequence of this TCR beta chain was determined in a study of blood T cell repertoires in COVID-19. Here immunoSEQ multiplex PCR was the method, and the copy in TCRdb shows in-frame clones only, minus some. This table has 150,000 to 170,000 clones, around 84% appearing once. CDR1 SGHTA and CDR2 FQGNSA come from the germline V gene. This CDR3 region has 13 residues. Sequencing was done on a sample of PBMCs or T cells enriched from blood (not recorded which). This chain links TRBV7-2 with TRBJ1-2; 12 nucleotides line up with TRBD1. This receptor was identified in a man aged 50 to 60 who had recovered from COVID-19. CDR3 loop: CASGTGGDYGYTF. CDR3 in DNA: TGTGCAAGCGGGACAGGGGGCGACTATGGCTACACCTTC.